The T cell receptor beta chain described here comes from a study of CXCR3-negative and CXCR3-positive naive CD8 T cells. The wider study: Summed over all libraries, TRB reads came to around 140 million, with about 1.5 +/- 0.3 million per library. Findings of the study overall: Memory CD8+ T cell repertoires were far less diverse than both naive subsets. Naive cells that were CXCR3-positive had more hydrophobic TRB CDR3s (compared with CXCR3-negative naive cells). Naive subsets expressed similar surface CD5; TRB CDR3 features served to infer TCR strength.

There are 16 residues in the CDR3. Germline assignment: CDR1 MGHRA and CDR2 YSYEKL. It was by 5' RACE with UMI labels that the TRB cDNA libraries were prepared. Using the 5' RACE reads, TCRdb records one entry per CDR3 protein without DNA. Seen in this sample are about 56,000 distinct CDR3 sequences; the ten most common clones hold roughly 0.75%. Details on this clonotype: Its antigen is currently unknown.

The sequence came from a human donor in good health. Some clones in this sample may be carry-over from other donors' samples. The chain recombines TRBV4-1 with TRBJ2-1; TCRdb picks TRBD2, but there is no DNA to check that call. The sample taken for sequencing was naive CXCR3+ CD8+ T cells from blood. The subset was: CD45RO-CCR7+CD27+CD95- naive CD8+ T cells expressing CXCR3 (TNR3+). Here the CDR3 reads CASSQELTSWANEQFF.